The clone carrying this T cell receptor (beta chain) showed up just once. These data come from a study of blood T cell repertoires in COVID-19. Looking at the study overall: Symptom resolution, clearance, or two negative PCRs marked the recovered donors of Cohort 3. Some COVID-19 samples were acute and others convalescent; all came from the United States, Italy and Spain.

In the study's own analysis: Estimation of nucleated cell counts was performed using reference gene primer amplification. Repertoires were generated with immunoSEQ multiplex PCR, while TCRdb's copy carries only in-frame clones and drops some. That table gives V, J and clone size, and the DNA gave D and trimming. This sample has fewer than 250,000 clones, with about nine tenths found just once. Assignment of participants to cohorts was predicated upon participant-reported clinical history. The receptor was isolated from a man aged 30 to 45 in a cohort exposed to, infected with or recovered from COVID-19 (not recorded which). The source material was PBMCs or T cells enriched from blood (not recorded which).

The CDR3 is CASRTGGTVWDEQYF. The CDR3 nucleotides read TGTGCCAGCAGGACAGGGGGCACGGTATGGGACGAGCAGTACTTC. V usage is TRBV27 and J usage is TRBJ2-7; the match to TRBD1 covers 10 bases. V gave up 6 bases and J gave up 5 bases; unmatched junction bases: 10. Germline V lookup: CDR1 MNHEY, CDR2 SMNVEV (reference sequence). The CDR3 is 15 residues long.